The 26 T cell receptor beta chains given below trace back to one sample, sequenced in a study of blood T cell repertoires in COVID-19. The data were produced by immunoSEQ multiplex PCR, yet TCRdb's version contains in-frame clones alone and is incomplete. The data hold some 170,000 clones, with more than 75% observed a single time. The sample comprised peripheral blood. The receptors come from a woman between 45 and 60 years old with active or convalescent COVID-19.

This clone has more than one count but fewer than ten. The chain joins TRBV19 to TRBJ1-2; no clear D gene. Trimming removed 5 bases from V and 9 bases from J, with 16 bases in between. The CDR3 loop spans 13 amino acids. Germline-derived CDR1 and CDR2 are LNHDA and SQIVND (reference sequence). CDR3 sequence: CASSADGGVSYTF. The DNA of the CDR3 is TGTGCCAGTAGTGCCGACGGTGGAGTCAGCTACACCTTC.

This clone appeared a few times. The chain combines TRBV9 with TRBJ2-1; D not resolved. The V gene lost 0 bases and the J gene lost 7 bases, with 8 bases spanning the gap. The germline V gene has CDR1 SGDLS and CDR2 YYNGEE. This CDR3 is 13 amino acids long. The CDR3 nucleotides read TGTGCCAGCAGCGTAGCTACCGGGAATGAGCAGTTCTTC. Protein product: CASSVATGNEQFF.

The chain is built from TRBV4-2 and TRBJ1-1, with a weak D call TRBD1 (5 bases). Germline assignment: CDR1 LGHNA and CDR2 YNFKEQ. The germline V and J ends were trimmed by 0 bases and 4 bases, with 12 bases remaining between them. The CDR3 totals 15 residues. CDR3 coding DNA: TGTGCCAGCAGCCAAGACGGGAGCAGGGTCACTGAAGCTTTCTTT. Protein sequence: CASSQDGSRVTEAFF.

The genes are TRBV4-3 and TRBJ2-5; weak D call: TRBD1 (5 bases). The CDR3 loop spans 18 amino acids. V was cut by 1 base and J by 1 base, with 19 bases left in between. CDR1 LGHNA and CDR2 YSLEER come from the germline V gene. The CDR3 protein is CASSQGWGRGEIQETQYF. CDR3 DNA: TGCGCCAGCAGCCAAGGGTGGGGTAGGGGCGAGATCCAAGAGACCCAGTACTTC.

The genes are TRBV7-2 and TRBJ1-4; D may be TRBD1 (5 bases). The ends were cut back, 1 base at V and 7 bases at J, with 13 bases in the middle. The V gene's germline CDR1 is SGHTA and CDR2 FQGNSA. This CDR3 comprises 15 residues. CDR3 coding DNA: TGTGCCAGCAGCTTAGTGGGCAGGGTCGGTGAAAAACTGTTTTTT. Protein: CASSLVGRVGEKLFF.

The rearrangement joins TRBV12-3 or TRBV12-4 to TRBJ2-5; 7 bases are a match to TRBD2. Trimming cost V 3 bases and J 2 bases; bases outside gene matches: 0. This CDR3 has 13 residues. The CDR3 nucleotides are TGTGCCAGCAGTTTGGGACTACAAGAGACCCAGTACTTC. This codes for CASSLGLQETQYF.

V is TRBV4-1 and J is TRBJ2-7, with 9 bases matching TRBD1. This CDR3 spans 14 amino acids. Germline CDR1 MGHRA, CDR2 YSYEKL. After removal of 0 bases from V and 6 bases from J, the junction contained 3 bases not matched to a gene. CDR3 in DNA: TGCGCCAGCAGCCAAGAAAGGACAGGGGTCGAGCAGTACTTC. Protein: CASSQERTGVEQYF.

The genes are TRBV29-1 and TRBJ2-1; the D gene could be TRBD1 or TRBD2 (6 bases each). The germline V and J ends were trimmed by 7 bases and 0 bases, with 10 bases remaining between them. Germline V lookup: CDR1 SQVTM, CDR2 ANQGSEA. The CDR3 is 13 residues long. The CDR3 reads CSGGDNSYNEQFF. In DNA, the CDR3 is TGCAGCGGGGGGGACAACTCCTACAATGAGCAGTTCTTC.

This clone has just a few counts. This rearrangement joins TRBV2 to TRBJ2-7, with D possibly being TRBD2 (6 bases). Germline CDR1 and CDR2: SNHLY and FYNNEI. This CDR3 region has 13 residues. V shed 0 bases and J shed 12 bases, with 15 bases lying between them. The CDR3 DNA reads TGTGCCAGCAGTGAAGCGAGGGCTCCGGAGGGGTACTTC. Translation: CASSEARAPEGYF.

This clone was seen only a few times. The gene calls are TRBV10-2 and TRBJ1-5; D is undetermined. Germline V gene lookup returns CDR1 WSHSY and CDR2 SAAADI. There are 15 residues in the CDR3. Trimming took 10 bases from V and 4 from J, leaving 20 bases between them. CDR3 amino acids: CATSPGTPPNQPQHF. CDR3 sequence (DNA): TGCGCCACCTCCCCAGGAACCCCTCCTAATCAGCCCCAGCATTTT.

This clone was observed a single time. J is TRBJ2-1 and V is TRBV15; tentative D call: TRBD2 (5 bases). This CDR3 is 15 amino acids long. Germline V CDR1 and CDR2: LNHNV, YYDKDF (reference sequence). Trimming left V 1 base short and J 6 bases short, with 13 bases between. The CDR3 coding sequence is TGTGCCACCAGCAGAGCGCCGGGGAAGGGCAATGAGCAGTTCTTC. This sequence encodes CATSRAPGKGNEQFF.

The chain has TRBV18 and TRBJ1-5, with TRBD1 matching over 8 bases. V shed 3 bases, J shed 3 bases, and the junction held 4 bases outside the gene matches. The CDR3 length is 15 residues. Germline loops: CDR1 KGHSH, CDR2 LQKENI. The CDR3 protein is CASSPDRVDNQPQHF. CDR3 nucleotide sequence: TGTGCCAGCTCACCGGACAGGGTTGACAATCAGCCCCAGCATTTT.

In its sample, this clone was seen once. The chain combines TRBV5-6 with TRBJ1-2; 7 nucleotides match TRBD1. The CDR3 is 15 residues long. The V gene's germline CDR1 is SGHDT and CDR2 YYEEEE. Trimming at V came to 4 bases and at J to 1 base, leaving 7 bases not matched to a gene. In nucleotides, the CDR3 is TGTGCCAGCAGCGCCCCGGGACAGCTTAACTATGGCTACACCTTC. It yields the protein CASSAPGQLNYGYTF.

The chain uses TRBV18 and TRBJ2-1, with 7 bases identical to TRBD1. Trimming cost V 6 bases and J 12 bases; bases outside gene matches: 23. Germline assignment: CDR1 KGHSH and CDR2 LQKENI. The CDR3 has 17 amino acids. As DNA, the CDR3 is TGTGCCAGCTCCCTTGCCCCTCCGACAGGGAACGCCTTCGGGCAGTTCTTC. It specifies CASSLAPPTGNAFGQFF.

V usage is TRBV10-1 and J usage is TRBJ1-2, with D perhaps TRBD1 (5 bases). This CDR3 region has 19 residues. V was pared by 0 bases and J by 5 bases, with 25 bases between. The germline V gene encodes CDR1 WNHNN and CDR2 SYGVQD (reference sequence). The CDR3 sequence is CASSESTIMGGPLPYGYTF. CDR3 sequence (DNA): TGCGCCAGCAGTGAGTCGACCATTATGGGGGGACCCCTGCCTTATGGCTACACCTTC.

CDR3 region: CASSLAGRYPAGYTF. The CDR3 DNA is TGTGCCAGCAGCTTAGCGGGGAGATATCCAGCGGGCTACACCTTC. The genes are TRBV7-2 and TRBJ1-2, with D unclear. V was cut by 0 bases and J by 8 bases, with 16 bases left in between. Germline CDR1 is SGHTA and CDR2 is FQGNSA. The length of the CDR3 is 15 residues.

This clone was seen only a few times. This specimen includes other DNA sequences encoding the same CDR3. This chain links TRBV4-3 with TRBJ2-1; 14 nucleotides match TRBD2. The trim removed 0 bases at V and 7 bases at J, leaving 2 bases unmatched. The CDR3 length is 16 residues. The V gene's germline CDR1 is LGHNA and CDR2 YSLEER. The CDR3 region is CASSQDRTSGRNEQFF. Written as DNA, the CDR3 is TGCGCCAGCAGCCAAGATCGGACTAGCGGGAGGAATGAGCAGTTCTTC.

The chain links TRBV28 to TRBJ2-7, with D possibly matching TRBD2 (5 bases). Germline CDR1 MDHEN, CDR2 SYDVKM. The length of the CDR3 is 12 residues. The V end lost 4 bases, the J end lost 7 bases, and 11 bases lay between the germline ends. Here the CDR3 DNA reads TGTGCCAGCAGTTCAGGAGGCTTAGAGCAGTACTTC. Its protein product is CASSSGGLEQYF.

CDR3 in amino acids: CASSPQPPQQGAYEQYF. Written as DNA, the CDR3 is TGTGCCAGCTCACCGCAACCTCCGCAACAGGGGGCCTACGAGCAGTACTTC. The J gene is TRBJ2-7, the V gene TRBV18, with 8 nucleotides matching TRBD1. Germline assignment: CDR1 KGHSH and CDR2 LQKENI. Trimming cost V 3 bases and J 2 bases; bases outside gene matches: 12. The CDR3 is 17 amino acids.

J is TRBJ2-7 and V is TRBV19; D is perhaps TRBD1 (6 bases). CDR1 and CDR2 (germline): LNHDA, SQIVND (reference sequence). The CDR3 runs 15 residues. The ends were cut back, 2 bases at V and 2 bases at J, with 13 bases in the middle. The CDR3 loop is CASSITTGNTYEQYF. CDR3 nucleotide sequence: TGTGCCAGTAGTATAACGACAGGCAACACCTACGAGCAGTACTTC. The variable domain in full, with the rest retrieved from reference TRBV19 and TRBJ2-7, is DGGITQSPKYLFRKEGQNVTLSCEQNLNHDAMYWYRQDPGQGLRLIYYSQIVNDFQKGDIAEGYSVSREKKESFPLTVTSAQKNPTAFYLCASSITTGNTYEQYFGPGTRLTVT.

This chain uses TRBV6-2 or TRBV6-3 with TRBJ1-5, with a possible D match to TRBD1 (5 bases). The ends were cut back, 1 base at V and 5 bases at J, with 12 bases in the middle. There are 15 residues in the CDR3. Germline lookup yields CDR1 MNHEY and CDR2 SVGEGT. CDR3 nucleotide sequence: TGTGCCAGCAGTTACTGGGCAGGGCCCCATCAGCCCCAGCATTTT. Translating gives CASSYWAGPHQPQHF.

The genes are TRBV15 and TRBJ1-2; 8 bases fit TRBD1. Germline CDR1 is LNHNV and CDR2 is YYDKDF (reference sequence). With V trimmed by 3 bases and J by 1 base, 4 bases remained unmatched. The CDR3 length is 15 residues. The CDR3 sequence: CATSRDRAINYGYTF. The CDR3, as DNA: TGTGCCACCAGCAGGGACAGGGCAATTAACTATGGCTACACCTTC. The full variable domain, rest sourced from reference TRBV15 and TRBJ1-2, is DAMVIQNPRYQVTQFGKPVTLSCSQTLNHNVMYWYQQKSSQAPKLLFHYYDKDFNNEADTPDNFQSRRPNTSFCFLDIRSPGLGDTAMYLCATSRDRAINYGYTFGSGTRLTVV.

The rearrangement links TRBV7-3 to TRBJ1-6, with TRBD1 matching over 7 bases. The ends lost 5 bases at V and 6 bases at J; junction bases unmatched: 7. This CDR3 is 15 amino acids long. Germline V lookup: CDR1 SGHTA, CDR2 FQGTGA. The CDR3 coding sequence is TGTGCCAGCAGCCCCTCCCCAGGGGGTAATTCACCCCTCCACTTT. This encodes CASSPSPGGNSPLHF. The whole variable domain, remainder taken from reference TRBV7-3 and TRBJ1-6, is GAGVSQTPSNKVTEKGKYVELRCDPISGHTALYWYRQSLGQGPEFLIYFQGTGAADDSGLPNDRFFAVRPEGSVSTLKIQRTERGDSAVYLCASSPSPGGNSPLHFGNGTRLTVT.

This chain links TRBV6-6 with TRBJ1-4; D uncertain. There are 14 residues in the CDR3. With 6 bases removed from V and 4 bases from J, the gap between germline ends came to 12 bases. Germline CDR1 reads MNHNY; CDR2 reads SVGAGI (reference sequence). The CDR3 here is CASRGDNFNEKLFF. CDR3 nucleotide sequence: TGTGCCAGCAGGGGAGACAACTTTAATGAAAAACTGTTTTTT.

The V gene is TRBV6-1, the J gene TRBJ1-2; D is unresolved. Germline CDR1 is MNHNS and CDR2 is SASEGT. V lost 2 bases and J lost 5, with 15 bases in between. The CDR3 is 15 residues long. In nucleotides, the CDR3 is TGTGCCAGCAGTGAATATGGAGGTGGGCCATATGGCTACACCTTC. Translated, it gives CASSEYGGGPYGYTF.

This clone was observed a few times. This chain joins TRBV5-6 and TRBJ2-7; 7 bases are a match to TRBD2. The CDR3 sequence is 14 residues long. The germline gives CDR1 SGHDT, CDR2 YYEEEE. Trimming at V came to 4 bases and at J to 1 base, leaving 5 bases not matched to a gene. The CDR3 region is CASSISGISYEQYF. The CDR3 nucleotides read TGTGCCAGCAGCATAAGCGGGATTTCCTACGAGCAGTACTTC.